This TCR beta chain was captured in a study of T cell responses to AZD1222 COVID-19 vaccine. Study-level background: Investigators merged groups given second doses at roughly 4 or roughly 12 weeks. Whole-study findings and limits: Donors were chiefly white British, with a greater number of females, and clonal diversity was perhaps underestimated. Baseline seropositivity occurred in only a handful of AZD1222 recipients. Vaccine-associated CD4 TCRs spanned spike, dominant at 160-218 and 743-854.

Profiling relied on immunoSEQ multiplex PCR, and the TCRdb table lists in-frame clones only, not all of them. The sample has around 120,000 clones; approximately 88% are singletons. As for this clone: Its antigen is still unknown.

V lost 0 bases and J 6 bases, leaving 23 bases between the germline ends. This CDR3 contains 18 residues. Germline loops: CDR1 LGHDT, CDR2 YNNKEL (reference sequence). V and J are TRBV3-1 (or the pseudogene TRBV3-2) and TRBJ1-2; D is perhaps TRBD1 (6 bases). The sequence came from an adult in good health. Sequencing was performed on peripheral blood, taken on day 0 of AZD1222 vaccination. The CDR3 region is CASSQDLFAAGVLNGYTF. CDR3 coding DNA: TGTGCCAGCAGCCAAGATCTGTTCGCCGCAGGGGTTCTCAATGGCTACACCTTC.